This passage covers 32 T cell receptor beta chains from one sample sequenced in a study of blood T cell repertoires in COVID-19. Sequencing used immunoSEQ multiplex PCR; TCRdb keeps in-frame clones, though not all of them. The table includes 230,000 or so clones, approximately 92% detected once. The sample comprised peripheral blood. Receptors were obtained from a woman in her thirties or forties who had recovered from COVID-19.

The chain carries TRBV19 and TRBJ1-4; D remains ambiguous. The CDR3 has 15 residues. CDR1 is LNHDA and CDR2 is SQIVND in the germline V gene (reference sequence). V was clipped by 2 bases and J by 7 bases, with 14 bases between them. Written as DNA, the CDR3 is TGTGCCAGTAGTATAATCACCACGAGTAGTGAAAAACTGTTTTTT. This gives the protein CASSIITTSSEKLFF. The entire variable domain, with the rest obtained from reference TRBV19 and TRBJ1-4, is as follows: DGGITQSPKYLFRKEGQNVTLSCEQNLNHDAMYWYRQDPGQGLRLIYYSQIVNDFQKGDIAEGYSVSREKKESFPLTVTSAQKNPTAFYLCASSIITTSSEKLFFGSGTQLSVL.

The chain joins TRBV4-1 to TRBJ2-4; 9 nucleotides align to TRBD1. Germline CDR1 is MGHRA and CDR2 is YSYEKL. V shed 1 base, J shed 7 bases, and the junction held 11 bases outside the gene matches. This CDR3 region has 17 residues. The CDR3 spells CASSQAGRTGASNIQYF. As DNA, the CDR3 is TGCGCCAGCAGCCAAGCCGGCCGGACAGGGGCTTCGAACATTCAGTACTTC.

The chain has TRBV12-5 and TRBJ1-1; the match to TRBD1 covers 7 bases. The V segment lost 6 bases and the J segment 5 bases; nucleotides outside the gene matches: 12. From germline, CDR1 is LGHNT and CDR2 FRNRAP. This CDR3 is 15 amino acids long. The CDR3 sequence: CASGRSTGQRTEAFF. The CDR3 nucleotides read TGTGCTAGTGGCAGATCGACAGGGCAGCGTACTGAAGCTTTCTTT.

The gene calls are TRBV12-3 or TRBV12-4 and TRBJ2-3; 8 nucleotides agree with TRBD2. The CDR3 runs to 12 residues. The V gene end was trimmed by 8 bases and the J gene end by 9 bases; junction bases not matched to a gene: 7. This CDR3 is CASRSGGRTQYF. The CDR3 nucleotides read TGTGCCAGCCGAAGCGGGGGTCGCACGCAGTATTTT.

The chain carries TRBV20-1 and TRBJ1-4; D uncertain. CDR1 is DFQATT, CDR2 SNEGSKA, per germline (reference sequence). Between the trimmed V and J ends, which lost 3 bases and 8 bases, there was a span of 4 bases. The CDR3 runs 10 residues. CDR3 in DNA: TGCAGTGCTAGGGAGGAAAAACTGTTTTTT. Translated: CSAREEKLFF.

The rearrangement joins TRBV5-1 to TRBJ2-3; tentatively, D is TRBD2 (5 bases). Trimming shortened V by 0 bases and J by 6 bases, and 14 bases separated the two germline ends. The CDR3 is 15 residues long. CDR1 is SGHRS, CDR2 YFSETQ, per germline. CDR3 in amino acids: CASSLGAVSYDTQYF. DNA of the CDR3: TGCGCCAGCAGCTTGGGAGCGGTGTCTTACGATACGCAGTATTTT. The full variable domain, in which reference TRBV5-1 and TRBJ2-3 provide the parts outside the CDR3, is KAGVTQTPRYLIKTRGQQVTLSCSPISGHRSVSWYQQTPGQGLQFLFEYFSETQRNKGNFPGRFSGRQFSNSRSEMNVSTLELGDSALYLCASSLGAVSYDTQYFGPGTRLTVL.

V gene TRBV6-5 combines with J gene TRBJ1-5; D may be TRBD1 (5 bases). Looked up from germline, CDR1 is MNHEY and CDR2 is SVGAGI. The CDR3 consists of 15 residues. The V end was cut by 2 bases, the J end by 3 bases, with 11 bases between. In DNA form, the CDR3 reads TGTGCCAGCAGTTACCAGGGAATCGCCAATCAGCCCCAGCATTTT. Translating gives CASSYQGIANQPQHF.

The CDR3 DNA reads TGTGCCTGGAGTGTCCTCAATTCAAGGGGGGGCTACACCTTC. Its translation is CAWSVLNSRGGYTF. This chain joins TRBV30 and TRBJ1-2; possible D gene TRBD1, 6 bases. Trimming shortened V by 0 bases and J by 8 bases, and 16 bases separated the two germline ends. The germline gives CDR1 GTSNPN, CDR2 SVGIG (reference sequence). CDR3 length: 14 amino acids.

This clone was seen more than once but under ten times. The rearrangement uses TRBV5-4 and TRBJ2-5; a possible D gene is TRBD2 (6 bases). The CDR3 has 13 residues. Trimming took 1 base from V and 7 from J, leaving 11 bases between them. The V gene's germline CDR1 is SGHNT and CDR2 YYREEE (reference sequence). The DNA for the CDR3 is TGTGCCAGCAGCTTGTGGAGGGTTGGGACCCAGTACTTC. This gives the protein CASSLWRVGTQYF.

The gene calls are TRBV4-3 and TRBJ1-2; TRBD1 matches at 8 bases. CDR1 and CDR2 from the germline V gene are LGHNA and YSLEER. The CDR3 consists of 15 residues. V lost 6 bases to trimming and J lost 9 bases; unmatched junction nucleotides: 15. The CDR3 nucleotides are TGCGCCAGCAGTCGAGAGGCGACGGGACAGGCGAGCTACACCTTC. Amino acids: CASSREATGQASYTF.

The CDR3 region has the DNA TGTGCCAGCTCACCTAACGGAGAAACTGAAGCTTTCTTT. It is translated as CASSPNGETEAFF. The V gene is TRBV18, the J gene TRBJ1-1; D gene unclear. The CDR3 runs to 13 residues. The V and J ends lost 3 bases and 5 bases respectively, with 10 bases between them. Germline values: CDR1 KGHSH, CDR2 LQKENI. Filled out from reference TRBV18 and TRBJ1-1, the complete variable domain reads NAGVMQNPRHLVRRRGQEARLRCSPMKGHSHVYWYRQLPEEGLKFMVYLQKENIIDESGMPKERFSAEFPKEGPSILRIQQVVRGDSAAYFCASSPNGETEAFFGQGTRLTVV.

V usage is TRBV5-4 and J usage is TRBJ2-5; TRBD2 aligns across 13 bases. The CDR3 is made up of 16 amino acids. The V gene end was trimmed by 3 bases and the J gene end by 4 bases; junction bases not matched to a gene: 6. From germline, CDR1 is SGHNT and CDR2 YYREEE (reference sequence). CDR3 residues: CASSSGLAGEGETQYF. DNA for the CDR3: TGTGCCAGCAGCTCAGGACTAGCGGGAGAGGGAGAGACCCAGTACTTC.

V and J are TRBV27 and TRBJ2-7; 9 bases fit TRBD1. Germline V gene lookup returns CDR1 MNHEY and CDR2 SMNVEV (reference sequence). The CDR3 is 17 amino acids. The trim removed 5 bases at V and 5 bases at J, leaving 16 bases unmatched. The CDR3 here is CASSPRTGAVPGHEQYV. Written as DNA, the CDR3 is TGTGCCAGCAGTCCACGGACAGGGGCCGTCCCTGGGCACGAGCAGTACGTC.

The chain joins TRBV2 to TRBJ1-1, with D perhaps TRBD1 (6 bases). The germline V and J ends were trimmed by 6 bases and 2 bases, with 19 bases remaining between them. Germline loops: CDR1 SNHLY, CDR2 FYNNEI. This CDR3 has 16 residues. In DNA form, the CDR3 reads TGTGCCAGCAGCCAAGTTTGGGACATTTTAAACACTGAAGCTTTCTTT. Translated: CASSQVWDILNTEAFF.

This chain links TRBV5-6 with TRBJ2-7; 7 bases match TRBD2. The ends lost 2 bases at V and 2 bases at J; junction bases unmatched: 4. CDR3 length: 14 residues. Germline V lookup: CDR1 SGHDT, CDR2 YYEEEE. The CDR3 sequence is CASSFPGLAYEQYF. Written as DNA, the CDR3 is TGTGCCAGCAGCTTTCCTGGACTAGCCTACGAGCAGTACTTC.

DNA of the CDR3: TGTGCCAGCAGCCCCGCACTAGCCGTGGAGACCCAGTACTTC. Its translation is CASSPALAVETQYF. The chain links TRBV7-2 to TRBJ2-5, with D possibly TRBD2 on 6 matching bases. CDR3 size: 14 residues. CDR1 is SGHTA, CDR2 FQGNSA, per germline. V was shortened by 5 bases and J by 5 bases, with 15 bases between the two germline ends.

The J gene is TRBJ1-2, the V gene TRBV27; TRBD1 agrees at 8 bases. J gave up 3 bases and V 3 bases, and 15 bases lay outside the gene matches. Germline V CDR1 and CDR2: MNHEY, SMNVEV (reference sequence). The CDR3 covers 18 residues. DNA of the CDR3: TGTGCCAGCAGTTTCGCAGGGCAGGGGGCTTTCTCTCACTATGGCTACACCTTC. Its translation: CASSFAGQGAFSHYGYTF.

The rearrangement links TRBV9 to TRBJ2-3; D perhaps matches TRBD2 (7 bases). The CDR3 is 16 amino acids. V gave up 3 bases and J gave up 2 bases, with 16 bases separating them. Germline CDR1 SGDLS, CDR2 YYNGEE. CDR3 bases: TGTGCCAGCAGCGCCGGTGGGGGGGCGTTCACAGATACGCAGTATTTT. Its protein is CASSAGGGAFTDTQYF. Full variable domain (remainder filled in from reference TRBV9 and TRBJ2-3): DSGVTQTPKHLITATGQRVTLRCSPRSGDLSVYWYQQSLDQGLQFLIQYYNGEERAKGNILERFSAQQFPDLHSELNLSSLELGDSALYFCASSAGGGAFTDTQYFGPGTRLTVL.

The rearrangement uses TRBV7-2 and TRBJ1-5, with a tentative D call TRBD1 (6 bases). Trimming took 1 base from V and 8 from J, leaving 15 bases between them. The CDR3 contains 15 residues. Germline-derived CDR1 and CDR2 are SGHTA and FQGNSA. The CDR3 DNA reads TGTGCCAGCAGCTTAGAAGGGCGGGGGCTAAAGCCCCAGCATTTT. This sequence encodes CASSLEGRGLKPQHF.

This clone was counted only a few times. The V and J genes are TRBV12-3 or TRBV12-4 and TRBJ1-3, with unresolved D. CDR3 length: 13 residues. Trimming pared 5 bases from V and 0 bases from J, leaving 5 bases between. The CDR3 spells CASSSSSGNTIYF. The CDR3 DNA is TGTGCCAGCAGTAGTAGCTCTGGAAACACCATATATTTT.

This clone was counted between two and nine times. V and J are TRBV11-2 and TRBJ1-3; D is unresolved. Trimming removed 5 bases at V and 4 bases at J, with 12 bases between. The CDR3 spans 14 residues. Looked up from germline, CDR1 is SGHAT and CDR2 is FQNNGV. CDR3 loop: CASSPGPRGNTIYF. As DNA, the CDR3 is TGTGCCAGCAGCCCTGGGCCCAGGGGAAACACCATATATTTT.

This rearrangement joins TRBV7-8 to TRBJ2-1; 9 bases fit TRBD2. Germline trimming cut 2 bases from V and 1 base from J; bases unmatched to any gene: 6. This CDR3 comprises 17 residues. CDR1 is SGHVS, CDR2 FQNEAQ, per germline. CDR3 protein: CASSLMLAGASYNEQFF. CDR3 nucleotides: TGTGCCAGCAGCTTAATGTTAGCGGGAGCGTCCTACAATGAGCAGTTCTTC. The full variable domain, completed using reference TRBV7-8 and TRBJ2-1, is GAGVSQSPRYKVAKRGQDVALRCDPISGHVSLFWYQQALGQGPEFLTYFQNEAQLDKSGLPSDRFFAERPEGSVSTLKIQRTQQEDSAVYLCASSLMLAGASYNEQFFGPGTRLTVL.

The chain joins TRBV29-1 to TRBJ2-7; D call uncertain. CDR1 is SQVTM and CDR2 is ANQGSEA in the germline V gene. CDR3 length: 12 residues. Trimming shortened V by 3 bases and J by 3 bases, and 9 bases separated the two germline ends. This CDR3 is CSVEERYYEQYF. CDR3 nucleotides: TGCAGCGTTGAGGAGCGCTACTACGAGCAGTACTTC.

This rearrangement joins TRBV5-4 to TRBJ1-1, with 7 bases matching TRBD1. The V gene end was trimmed by 4 bases and the J gene end by 3 bases; junction bases not matched to a gene: 12. This CDR3 is 16 amino acids long. From germline, CDR1 is SGHNT and CDR2 YYREEE (reference sequence). The CDR3 loop is CASSPQGMGPHTEAFF. The CDR3 DNA reads as TGTGCCAGCAGCCCACAGGGGATGGGTCCACACACTGAAGCTTTCTTT.

The chain is built from TRBV11-3 and TRBJ1-1, with D unclear. The V end was cut by 3 bases, the J end by 3 bases, with 17 bases between. The CDR3 length is 16 residues. Germline V lookup: CDR1 SGHNT, CDR2 YENEEA. Written as DNA, the CDR3 is TGTGCCAGCAGCTTTCGCATAGGAACAGCAGACACTGAAGCTTTCTTT. It translates to CASSFRIGTADTEAFF.

V is TRBV30 and J is TRBJ1-1; D ambiguous. CDR1 and CDR2 from the germline V gene are GTSNPN and SVGIG (reference sequence). Trimming stripped 0 bases from V and 2 bases from J, with 7 bases between. This CDR3 contains 13 residues. The CDR3 DNA sequence: TGTGCCTGGAGTGTAGAGGGCAACACTGAAGCTTTCTTT. It specifies CAWSVEGNTEAFF.

The chain combines TRBV3-1 (or the pseudogene TRBV3-2) with TRBJ2-3, with 12 positions matching TRBD2. CDR3 length equals 16 residues. Germline CDR1 LGHDT, CDR2 YNNKEL (reference sequence). The V and J ends lost 1 base and 3 bases, in that order; junction bases with no gene match: 2. CDR3 loop: CASSQGTSGETDTQYF. The CDR3, as DNA: TGTGCCAGCAGCCAAGGGACTAGCGGGGAAACAGATACGCAGTATTTT.

This chain links TRBV24-1 with TRBJ2-7; 7 nucleotides match TRBD1. J gave up 4 bases and V 12 bases, and 8 bases lay outside the gene matches. Germline loops: CDR1 KGHDR, CDR2 SFDVKD. The CDR3 runs to 12 residues. The CDR3 region has the DNA TGTGCCCCTCATGGGACAGCGTACGAGCAGTACGTC. Amino acids: CAPHGTAYEQYV.

The V and J genes are TRBV27 and TRBJ2-1; 10 bases align to TRBD2. J lost 1 base, V lost 7 bases, and 7 bases had no gene match. CDR3 length equals 16 residues. The germline V gene has CDR1 MNHEY and CDR2 SMNVEV (reference sequence). The CDR3 sequence is CASTLAGGISYNEQFF. DNA for the CDR3: TGTGCCAGCACGTTAGCGGGAGGAATTTCCTACAATGAGCAGTTCTTC.

For this clone: Other DNA sequences in this sample translate to the same CDR3. The chain employs TRBV24-1 and TRBJ2-1; TRBD2 matches 10 bases. This CDR3 comprises 15 residues. After removal of 3 bases from V and 3 bases from J, the junction contained 1 base not matched to a gene. Germline loops: CDR1 KGHDR, CDR2 SFDVKD. CDR3 nucleotide sequence: TGTGCCACCAGTGATAGGACTAGCGGCTACAATGAGCAGTTCTTC. Protein sequence: CATSDRTSGYNEQFF.

This chain links TRBV19 with TRBJ2-5, with 8 bases aligning to TRBD2. V shed 5 bases, J shed 0 bases, and the junction held 5 bases outside the gene matches. The CDR3 has 15 amino acids. The V gene's germline CDR1 is LNHDA and CDR2 SQIVND (reference sequence). The CDR3 spells CASSWASGHQETQYF. CDR3 nucleotide sequence: TGTGCCAGTAGTTGGGCTAGCGGGCACCAAGAGACCCAGTACTTC.

This chain joins TRBV12-3 or TRBV12-4 and TRBJ1-2; D gene ambiguous. CDR3 size: 13 residues. V gave up 6 bases and J gave up 5 bases, with 13 bases separating them. CDR3 loop: CASSSERRYGYTF. The CDR3 bases are TGTGCCAGCAGCTCAGAGCGCCGATATGGCTACACCTTC.